Each of the 14 T cell receptor beta chains below was sequenced from the same sample in a study of blood T cell repertoires in COVID-19. The assay was immunoSEQ multiplex PCR, and TCRdb's table has in-frame clones only and misses some. Seen here are about 170,000 clones, 80% to 90% observed once, and the top ten hold roughly 2%. Source material: peripheral blood. The source is a woman older than 75 with acute or convalescent COVID-19.

This chain uses TRBV19 with TRBJ1-2; 7 bases line up with TRBD1. The CDR3 runs 14 residues. V lost 5 bases, J lost 0 bases, and 3 bases stayed unmatched. Germline lookup yields CDR1 LNHDA and CDR2 SQIVND (reference sequence). The CDR3: CASSGGTANYGYTF. CDR3 DNA sequence: TGTGCCAGTAGTGGGGGGACAGCTAACTATGGCTACACCTTC.

This chain uses TRBV30 with TRBJ1-1; unclear D gene. There are 14 residues in the CDR3. The germline V gene encodes CDR1 GTSNPN and CDR2 SVGIG (reference sequence). Trimming left V 0 bases short and J 6 bases short, with 14 bases between. CDR3 sequence: CAWSVSLGRSEAFF. CDR3 coding DNA: TGTGCCTGGAGTGTAAGCCTTGGTCGTTCTGAAGCTTTCTTT. The entire variable domain, with the rest obtained from reference TRBV30 and TRBJ1-1, is as follows: SQTIHQWPATLVQPVGSPLSLECTVEGTSNPNLYWYRQAAGRGLQLLFYSVGIGQISSEVPQNLSASRPQDRQFILSSKKLLLSDSGFYLCAWSVSLGRSEAFFGQGTRLTVV.

This chain joins TRBV15 and TRBJ2-7; 9 bases are shared with TRBD2. V shed 1 base and J 6 bases; nucleotides not matched to a gene: 7. This CDR3 is 15 amino acids long. From germline, CDR1 is LNHNV and CDR2 YYDKDF (reference sequence). DNA for the CDR3: TGTGCCACCAGCAGAGGGCCGGGACTAGCTGGCGAGCAGTACTTC. It encodes CATSRGPGLAGEQYF.

The V and J genes are TRBV5-1 and TRBJ1-1; D perhaps matches TRBD1 (5 bases). Trimming removed 2 bases at V and 5 bases at J, with 19 bases between. The CDR3 totals 16 residues. From germline, CDR1 is SGHRS and CDR2 YFSETQ. The CDR3 loop reads CASSFLDLGGRTEAFF. The CDR3 DNA reads TGCGCCAGCAGCTTTTTGGATCTGGGGGGTAGAACTGAAGCTTTCTTT. Combining the CDR3 with reference TRBV5-1 and TRBJ1-1 gives the whole variable domain KAGVTQTPRYLIKTRGQQVTLSCSPISGHRSVSWYQQTPGQGLQFLFEYFSETQRNKGNFPGRFSGRQFSNSRSEMNVSTLELGDSALYLCASSFLDLGGRTEAFFGQGTRLTVV.

The chain couples TRBV19 to TRBJ2-3; 8 bases are shared with TRBD2. Germline CDR1 and CDR2: LNHDA and SQIVND (reference sequence). Unmatched junction bases numbered 8, after V lost 7 bases and J lost 5 bases. The CDR3 extends over 14 amino acids. Here the CDR3 reads CASKAGVGRDTQYF. DNA of the CDR3: TGTGCCAGTAAAGCGGGAGTGGGTCGAGATACGCAGTATTTT.

The chain recombines TRBV11-2 with TRBJ1-1; 7 bases are a match to TRBD1. Trimming removed 3 bases from V and 3 bases from J; junction bases left unmatched: 4. The CDR3 covers 14 residues. Germline V gene data show CDR1 as SGHAT and CDR2 as FQNNGV. The CDR3 bases are TGTGCCAGCAGCTTCAGGGGGGAGGACACTGAAGCTTTCTTT. Protein: CASSFRGEDTEAFF.

The chain carries TRBV29-1 and TRBJ1-2; D is undetermined. CDR1 and CDR2 from the germline V gene are SQVTM and ANQGSEA. The length of the CDR3 is 14 residues. The V end was cut by 6 bases, the J end by 0 bases, with 14 bases between. The CDR3 region has the DNA TGCAGCGTCTACGGGGTAGCTACTAACTATGGCTACACCTTC. It yields the protein CSVYGVATNYGYTF.

The chain links TRBV7-9 to TRBJ2-3, with 7 bases identical to TRBD1. The CDR3 extends over 13 amino acids. Germline V gene data show CDR1 as SEHNR and CDR2 as FQNEAQ (reference sequence). Trimming took 2 bases from V and 5 from J; bases not matched to a gene: 1. The chain's CDR3 is CASSLSGGDTQYF. CDR3 DNA: TGTGCCAGCAGCTTATCAGGGGGAGATACGCAGTATTTT. Full variable domain (outside the CDR3, taken from reference TRBV7-9 and TRBJ2-3): DTGVSQNPRHKITKRGQNVTFRCDPISEHNRLYWYRQTLGQGPEFLTYFQNEAQLEKSRLLSDRFSAERPKGSFSTLEIQRTEQGDSAMYLCASSLSGGDTQYFGPGTRLTVL.

V gene TRBV10-3 combines with J gene TRBJ1-2, with D unresolved. The CDR3 runs 14 residues. V was cut by 3 bases and J by 5 bases, with 13 bases left in between. CDR1 and CDR2 from the germline V gene are ENHRY and SYGVKD. This CDR3 is CAISDVLEAYGYTF. In DNA form, the CDR3 reads TGTGCCATCAGTGATGTATTGGAGGCATATGGCTACACCTTC.

This chain uses TRBV7-2 with TRBJ1-3; D might be TRBD1 (6 bases). Deletions cut 5 bases from V and 4 bases from J, with 15 bases between. CDR1 and CDR2 (germline): SGHTA, FQGNSA. This CDR3 has 15 amino acids. CDR3: CASSRLTGLGNTIYF. CDR3 DNA sequence: TGTGCCAGCAGCCGCCTTACAGGGTTGGGAAACACCATATATTTT.

This chain links TRBV28 with TRBJ1-2; D is ambiguous. The V gene lost 2 bases and the J gene lost 1 base, with 11 bases spanning the gap. CDR1 and CDR2 (germline): MDHEN, SYDVKM. The CDR3 is made up of 15 amino acids. The CDR3 here is CASSLSPDFNYGYTF. The CDR3 DNA reads TGTGCCAGCAGTTTAAGCCCGGACTTTAACTATGGCTACACCTTC.

V gene TRBV5-8 combines with J gene TRBJ1-2; maybe TRBD1 (6 bases). Germline V CDR1 and CDR2: SGHTS, YDEGEE. The V end lost 4 bases, the J end lost 3 bases, and 13 bases lay between the germline ends. The CDR3 has 14 amino acids. The CDR3 DNA reads as TGTGCCAGCAGCACGACAGGATTTTACTATGGCTACACCTTC. Translation: CASSTTGFYYGYTF.

The chain links TRBV2 to TRBJ2-5; tentatively, D is TRBD2 (5 bases). CDR1 is SNHLY and CDR2 is FYNNEI in the germline V gene. The ends were cut back, 3 bases at V and 6 bases at J, with 11 bases in the middle. CDR3 length: 13 amino acids. Here the CDR3 reads CASSDLGSKTQYF. Written as DNA, the CDR3 is TGTGCCAGCAGTGATTTAGGGAGCAAGACCCAGTACTTC.

This chain links TRBV4-3 with TRBJ1-2, with D unclear. The CDR3 runs 14 residues. Germline V lookup: CDR1 LGHNA, CDR2 YSLEER. Trimming left V 1 base short and J 5 bases short, with 11 bases between. CDR3 DNA: TGCGCCAGCAGCCAAGTAGGGAGTGATTATGGCTACACCTTC. It specifies CASSQVGSDYGYTF.